This entry describes one TCR beta chain. These data come from a study of blood T cell repertoires in COVID-19. Produced via immunoSEQ multiplex PCR; TCRdb's table is partial and in-frame only. The sample consists of 200,000 to 300,000 clones, about 89% of them appearing once. Looked up from germline, CDR1 is LGHNA and CDR2 is YSLEER. V was cut by 0 bases and J by 0 bases, with 13 bases left in between. This CDR3 spans 17 amino acids. The sequencing sample was made of peripheral blood. The sequence was obtained from a woman in her forties or fifties with acute or convalescent COVID-19. The V call is TRBV4-3, the J call TRBJ2-3; D may be TRBD1 (5 bases). For the CDR3, the DNA is TGCGCCAGCAGCCAAGATACCAGGGCCCCTAGCACAGATACGCAGTATTTT. Encoded protein: CASSQDTRAPSTDTQYF.